This passage covers 23 T cell receptor beta chains from one sample sequenced in a study of blood T cell repertoires in COVID-19. Profiled with immunoSEQ multiplex PCR; TCRdb holds only in-frame clones, not every one. The sample includes roughly 160,000 clones, 70% to 85% of them seen just once. Sequencing was carried out using PBMCs or T cells enriched from blood (not recorded which). All receptors come from a man aged 50-59 years who had recovered from COVID-19.

J is TRBJ2-2 and V is TRBV30, with a weak D call TRBD2 (6 bases). The V end lost 3 bases, the J end lost 4 bases, and 15 bases lay between the germline ends. In germline, CDR1 is GTSNPN, CDR2 SVGIG (reference sequence). This CDR3 spans 15 amino acids. Here the CDR3 reads CAWSPGGSFTGELFF. The CDR3 DNA reads as TGTGCCTGGAGCCCCGGAGGGTCCTTCACCGGGGAGCTGTTTTTT.

This chain uses TRBV29-1 with TRBJ2-7; 12 bases are a match to TRBD1. Germline V lookup: CDR1 SQVTM, CDR2 ANQGSEA. Trimming at V came to 4 bases and at J to 6 bases, leaving 10 bases not matched to a gene. The CDR3 covers 15 residues. DNA of the CDR3: TGCAGCGTTGTCCTCATTGGGGACAGGGGGCCCGAGCAGTACTTC. Protein sequence: CSVVLIGDRGPEQYF.

V and J are TRBV7-9 and TRBJ1-2; TRBD1 might be the D (5 bases). V lost 2 bases to trimming and J lost 3 bases, with 7 bases between them. From germline, CDR1 is SEHNR and CDR2 FQNEAQ (reference sequence). CDR3 length: 13 amino acids. The CDR3 nucleotides are TGTGCCAGCAGCTTACAGGGTGACTATGGCTACACCTTC. This translates into CASSLQGDYGYTF.

The rearrangement links TRBV11-1 to TRBJ1-2; 7 nucleotides agree with TRBD1. The germline CDR1 and CDR2 sequences are SGHAT and FQDESV (reference sequence). The CDR3 length is 14 residues. J gave up 4 bases and V 5 bases, and 7 bases lay outside the gene matches. The CDR3 protein is CASSPGGTGYGYTF. The CDR3, as DNA: TGTGCCAGCAGCCCAGGGGGGACGGGCTATGGCTACACCTTC.

A few counts support this clone. This chain uses TRBV10-1 with TRBJ1-2, with unresolved D. V lost 9 bases and J lost 8, with 25 bases in between. The CDR3 runs 15 residues. CDR1 is WNHNN, CDR2 SYGVQD, per germline (reference sequence). The DNA for the CDR3 is TGCGCCAGTGGCGGGGAAGAGAGGTCCTCCCGAGGCTACACCTTC. It specifies CASGGEERSSRGYTF.

The rearrangement links TRBV6-5 to TRBJ2-7; D gene ambiguous. V dropped 3 bases and J dropped 2 bases, with 11 bases sitting between them. This CDR3 is built from 14 residues. Per the germline V gene, CDR1 is MNHEY and CDR2 is SVGAGI. The CDR3 DNA reads TGTGCCAGCAGTTATCGCGGCAGCCCCTACGAGCAGTACTTC. It specifies CASSYRGSPYEQYF.

In this sample, this clone turned up once. This chain links TRBV3-1 (or the pseudogene TRBV3-2) with TRBJ2-6; TRBD1 might be the D (6 bases). Trimming removed 2 bases from V and 0 bases from J, with 8 bases in between. The CDR3 is 16 amino acids. Germline CDR1 LGHDT, CDR2 YNNKEL (reference sequence). In DNA form, the CDR3 reads TGTGCCAGCAGCCAACACAGGGACTCTGGGGCCAACGTCCTGACTTTC. Amino acid sequence: CASSQHRDSGANVLTF.

Here the CDR3 DNA reads TGTGCCAGCAGCCACGGAGGGGCGGGGGGTTACGAGCAGTACTTC. It encodes CASSHGGAGGYEQYF. The chain recombines TRBV4-2 with TRBJ2-7; 8 bases align to TRBD2. The CDR3 spans 15 residues. The J segment lost 4 bases and the V segment lost 3 bases, leaving 8 bases of the junction unmatched. Germline V gives CDR1 LGHNA, CDR2 YNFKEQ.

Ten or more counts support this clone. The CDR3 bases are TGTGCCAGCAGTTACTCGGGTCAGGCCCCTGAAGCTTTCTTT. This translates into CASSYSGQAPEAFF. The V and J genes are TRBV6-2 or TRBV6-3 and TRBJ1-1, with D unclear. The V and J ends lost 0 bases and 6 bases respectively, with 11 bases between them. The CDR3 runs to 14 residues. CDR1 MNHEY and CDR2 SVGEGT come from the germline V gene.

V and J are TRBV19 and TRBJ2-3; D perhaps matches TRBD1 (6 bases). Germline assignment: CDR1 LNHDA and CDR2 SQIVND (reference sequence). CDR3 length equals 15 residues. V was trimmed by 3 bases and J by 0 bases, leaving 10 bases between them. CDR3: CASSIWDTSTDTQYF. The CDR3 nucleotides read TGTGCCAGTAGTATTTGGGACACTAGCACAGATACGCAGTATTTT.

The chain uses TRBV19 and TRBJ1-1; D is unclear. Germline CDR1 reads LNHDA; CDR2 reads SQIVND (reference sequence). The CDR3 has 12 amino acids. Trimming removed 3 bases at V and 6 bases at J, with 8 bases between. CDR3 amino acids: CASSILSAEAFF. The CDR3 coding sequence is TGTGCCAGTAGTATTCTGAGCGCTGAAGCTTTCTTT.

This clone was found a few times. V and J are TRBV3-1 (or the pseudogene TRBV3-2) and TRBJ2-1, with D possibly matching TRBD1 (6 bases). V was cut by 3 bases and J by 8 bases, with 14 bases left in between. Germline CDR1 and CDR2: LGHDT and YNNKEL (reference sequence). The CDR3 length is 14 residues. CDR3 DNA: TGTGCCAGCAGCCATTCCTACAGGGAACATGAGCAGTTCTTC. It specifies CASSHSYREHEQFF.

This clone showed up just once. In nucleotides, the CDR3 is TGTGCCAGCAGCGCAGACAGGGAAACTGAAGCTTTCTTT. Translation: CASSADRETEAFF. The V gene is TRBV9, the J gene TRBJ1-1, with TRBD1 matching 7 bases. The CDR3 is 13 amino acids. Germline lookup yields CDR1 SGDLS and CDR2 YYNGEE. Unmatched junction bases numbered 4, after V lost 3 bases and J lost 5 bases. Filled out from reference TRBV9 and TRBJ1-1, the complete variable domain reads DSGVTQTPKHLITATGQRVTLRCSPRSGDLSVYWYQQSLDQGLQFLIQYYNGEERAKGNILERFSAQQFPDLHSELNLSSLELGDSALYFCASSADRETEAFFGQGTRLTVV.

V and J are TRBV10-3 and TRBJ2-2, with TRBD1 as a possible D gene (6 bases). The CDR3 length is 15 residues. Germline values: CDR1 ENHRY, CDR2 SYGVKD. V lost 6 bases, J lost 1 base, and 12 bases lay in between. The CDR3 coding sequence is TGTGCCATCAGGTCCCCGGGACAGAACACCGGGGAGCTGTTTTTT. This sequence encodes CAIRSPGQNTGELFF.

As concerns this clone: Other DNA sequences in the sample encode the same CDR3. The V gene is TRBV19, the J gene TRBJ2-7; TRBD2 is a possible D gene (5 bases). V was shortened by 3 bases and J by 0 bases, with 9 bases between the two germline ends. Germline V lookup: CDR1 LNHDA, CDR2 SQIVND (reference sequence). The CDR3 loop spans 14 amino acids. CDR3 region: CASSITGSSYEQYF. The CDR3 bases are TGTGCCAGTAGTATCACGGGGAGCTCCTACGAGCAGTACTTC.

In its sample, this clone was seen a few times. The chain is built from TRBV7-8 and TRBJ2-2; D gene ambiguous. CDR3 length: 13 residues. V lost 5 bases and J 4 bases, leaving 8 bases between the germline ends. Per the germline V gene, CDR1 is SGHVS and CDR2 is FQNEAQ. The CDR3 sequence: CASSRPGTGELFF. As DNA, the CDR3 is TGTGCCAGCAGCCGACCGGGCACCGGGGAGCTGTTTTTT.

CDR3 residues: CASSEIGGTNRQYF. The CDR3 nucleotides read TGTGCCAGCAGTGAAATAGGGGGAACCAATCGGCAGTACTTC. V and J are TRBV2 and TRBJ2-7; D is possibly TRBD1 (6 bases). Trimming removed 2 bases at V and 9 bases at J, with 17 bases between. The CDR3 is made up of 14 amino acids. Per the germline V gene, CDR1 is SNHLY and CDR2 is FYNNEI. The variable domain in full, completed from reference TRBV2 and TRBJ2-7, reads EPEVTQTPSHQVTQMGQEVILRCVPISNHLYFYWYRQILGQKVEFLVSFYNNEISEKSEIFDDQFSVERPDGSNFTLKIRSTKLEDSAMYFCASSEIGGTNRQYFGPGTRLTVT.

This clone was seen just once. The genes are TRBV30 and TRBJ1-6, with D possibly TRBD1 on 6 matching bases. V dropped 8 bases and J dropped 7 bases, with 27 bases sitting between them. This CDR3 is built from 17 residues. Germline CDR1 and CDR2: GTSNPN and SVGIG (reference sequence). CDR3 amino acids: CAGQTGRVAGANSPLHF. CDR3 DNA: TGTGCCGGACAAACAGGGAGGGTGGCCGGTGCGAATTCACCCCTCCACTTT.

This rearrangement joins TRBV5-1 to TRBJ2-3; D is undetermined. V lost 1 base to trimming and J lost 4 bases, with 19 bases between them. This CDR3 comprises 17 residues. From germline, CDR1 is SGHRS and CDR2 YFSETQ. The DNA for the CDR3 is TGCGCCAGCAGCTTGACGTCCAACCGGGTCGACGCAGATACGCAGTATTTT. Residues: CASSLTSNRVDADTQYF. Full variable domain (outside the CDR3, taken from reference TRBV5-1 and TRBJ2-3): KAGVTQTPRYLIKTRGQQVTLSCSPISGHRSVSWYQQTPGQGLQFLFEYFSETQRNKGNFPGRFSGRQFSNSRSEMNVSTLELGDSALYLCASSLTSNRVDADTQYFGPGTRLTVL.

This clone appeared once. The genes are TRBV7-8 and TRBJ1-2; a weak D match, TRBD1 (6 bases). CDR1 is SGHVS, CDR2 FQNEAQ, per germline. The V gene lost 7 bases and the J gene lost 1 base, with 19 bases spanning the gap. There are 16 residues in the CDR3. CDR3 coding DNA: TGTGCCAGCACCCCTGGCGCGACAGGCTTTAACTATGGCTACACCTTC. This codes for CASTPGATGFNYGYTF.

The V gene is TRBV7-2, the J gene TRBJ2-1; D unresolved. Trimming removed 1 base at V and 0 bases at J, with 7 bases between. CDR3 size: 15 residues. The germline CDR1 and CDR2 sequences are SGHTA and FQGNSA. CDR3 region: CASSLVPGSYNEQFF. As DNA, the CDR3 is TGTGCCAGCAGCTTAGTTCCGGGCTCCTACAATGAGCAGTTCTTC.

The chain combines TRBV4-1 with TRBJ1-1, with 10 bases that match TRBD1. After removal of 6 bases from V and 4 bases from J, the junction contained 2 bases not matched to a gene. The CDR3 sequence is 13 residues long. Germline CDR1 MGHRA, CDR2 YSYEKL. CDR3 nucleotide sequence: TGCGCCAGCAGGGACAGGGGGTCCACTGAAGCTTTCTTT. Its translation is CASRDRGSTEAFF.

The table lists this clone with a count of one. This chain joins TRBV6-1 and TRBJ1-5; D possibly corresponds to TRBD1 (6 bases). The CDR3 spans 15 residues. V was trimmed by 2 bases and J by 2 bases, leaving 10 bases between them. Germline V lookup: CDR1 MNHNS, CDR2 SASEGT. DNA for the CDR3: TGTGCCAGCAGTGAACACAGGGCGGGCAATCAGCCCCAGCATTTT. Amino acids: CASSEHRAGNQPQHF.